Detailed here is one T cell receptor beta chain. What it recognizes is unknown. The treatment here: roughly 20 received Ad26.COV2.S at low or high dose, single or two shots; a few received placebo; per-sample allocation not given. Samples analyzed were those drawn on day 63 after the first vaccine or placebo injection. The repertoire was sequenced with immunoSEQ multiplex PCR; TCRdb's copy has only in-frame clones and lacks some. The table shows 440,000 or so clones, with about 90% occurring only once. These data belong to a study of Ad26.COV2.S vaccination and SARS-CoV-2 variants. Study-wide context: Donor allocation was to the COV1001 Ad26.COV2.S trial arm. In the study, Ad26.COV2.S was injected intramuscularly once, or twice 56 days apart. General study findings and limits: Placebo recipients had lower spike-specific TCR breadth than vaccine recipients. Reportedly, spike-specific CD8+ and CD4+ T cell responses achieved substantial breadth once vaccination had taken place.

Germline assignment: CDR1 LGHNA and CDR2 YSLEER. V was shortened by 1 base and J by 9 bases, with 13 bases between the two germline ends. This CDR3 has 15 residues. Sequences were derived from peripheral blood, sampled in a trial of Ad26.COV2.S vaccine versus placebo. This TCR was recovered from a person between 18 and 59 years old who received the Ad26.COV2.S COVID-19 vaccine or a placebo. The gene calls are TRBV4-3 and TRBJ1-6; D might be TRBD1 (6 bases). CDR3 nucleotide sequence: TGCGCCAGCAGCCAAGGGGGGGCCGCGGGTTCACCCCTCCACTTT. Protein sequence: CASSQGGAAGSPLHF.